These T cell receptor beta chains were read from a single sample in a study of T-cell memory formation after mild COVID-19. MiXCR, applied by TCRdb to the 5' RACE reads, yields one record per CDR3 protein. Among tens of thousands of distinct CDR3 sequences listed, 28% were seen once. The sequencing input was PBMCs or a T cell subset sorted from them (not recorded which). The source of these receptors is a man aged 18 to 35 who had mild COVID-19 (a few samples of this study predate the infection). Cell type and time point are not known. Each CDR3 is given with its conserved first and last residue. Fields, in order: clone size, V gene, J gene, D gene, CDR3 DNA, CDR3 protein. A D gene is named only where the DNA matches it firmly. Clone size appears in some rows only: once, few, many, or a class for an expanded clone.

clone size: few; V gene: TRBV19; J gene: TRBJ2-1; D gene: NA; CDR3 DNA: TGTGCCAGTAGTATAGGGGAAACCTACAATGAGCAGTTCTTC; CDR3 protein: CASSIGETYNEQFF
clone size: NA; V gene: TRBV6-2/TRBV6-3; J gene: TRBJ2-7; D gene: TRBD2; CDR3 DNA: TGTGCCAGCTCTCTAGCGGGGTTCGAGCAGTACTTC; CDR3 protein: CASSLAGFEQYF
clone size: many; V gene: TRBV7-3; J gene: TRBJ2-5; D gene: NA; CDR3 DNA: TGTGCCAGCAGCTTTTTACCCCGGGGGGCCACCGCGACCCAGTACTTC; CDR3 protein: CASSFLPRGATATQYF
clone size: few; V gene: TRBV4-2; J gene: TRBJ2-3; D gene: NA; CDR3 DNA: TGCGCCAGCAGCCAAGATTGGAACGCTGGCACAGATACGCAGTATTTT; CDR3 protein: CASSQDWNAGTDTQYF
clone size: NA; V gene: TRBV7-9; J gene: TRBJ2-2; D gene: TRBD2; CDR3 DNA: TGTGCCAGCAGCTTAGGCGGGGGGTCGTCCGGGGAGCTGTTTTTT; CDR3 protein: CASSLGGGSSGELFF
clone size: NA; V gene: TRBV4-1; J gene: TRBJ1-1; D gene: NA; CDR3 DNA: TGCGCCAGCAGCCAAGCCCGTGGGCGGGGGGCCACTGAAGCTTTCTTT; CDR3 protein: CASSQARGRGATEAFF
clone size: few; V gene: TRBV7-9; J gene: TRBJ2-1; D gene: TRBD1; CDR3 DNA: TGTGCCAGCAGCCAGACAGGGAGCAATGAGCAGTTCTTC; CDR3 protein: CASSQTGSNEQFF
clone size: NA; V gene: TRBV24-1; J gene: TRBJ2-3; D gene: NA; CDR3 DNA: TGTGCCACCAGTGATACCATGGCCGGGTCTACGCAGTATTTT; CDR3 protein: CATSDTMAGSTQYF
clone size: many; V gene: TRBV7-9; J gene: TRBJ2-1; D gene: NA; CDR3 DNA: TGTGCCAGCAGCGCGCGGGGGCTCTACAATGAGCAGTTCTTC; CDR3 protein: CASSARGLYNEQFF
clone size: few; V gene: TRBV7-6; J gene: TRBJ1-5; D gene: NA; CDR3 DNA: TGTGCCAGCAGCTTAGGGGAGGAACAGCCCCAGCATTTT; CDR3 protein: CASSLGEEQPQHF
clone size: NA; V gene: TRBV12-3/TRBV12-4; J gene: TRBJ2-7; D gene: NA; CDR3 DNA: TGTGCCAGCAGGGGACAAAGCCCCTACGAGCAGTACTTC; CDR3 protein: CASRGQSPYEQYF
clone size: few; V gene: TRBV6-2/TRBV6-3; J gene: TRBJ2-3; D gene: NA; CDR3 DNA: TGTGCCAGCAGTTACATGGCTGCATCAGATACGCAGTATTTT; CDR3 protein: CASSYMAASDTQYF
clone size: NA; V gene: TRBV6-5; J gene: TRBJ2-7; D gene: NA; CDR3 DNA: TGTGCCAGCAGCCCGACGGGGTACGAGCAGTACTTC; CDR3 protein: CASSPTGYEQYF
clone size: few; V gene: TRBV7-8; J gene: TRBJ1-2; D gene: TRBD1; CDR3 DNA: TGTGCCAGCAGCTTGACAGGGTCCGATTTAAACTATGGCTACACCTTC; CDR3 protein: CASSLTGSDLNYGYTF
clone size: NA; V gene: TRBV20-1; J gene: TRBJ1-6; D gene: TRBD1; CDR3 DNA: TGCAGTGCTAAGACAGGGGGTCCACCCCTCCACTTT; CDR3 protein: CSAKTGGPPLHF
clone size: NA; V gene: TRBV12-5; J gene: TRBJ2-1; D gene: TRBD1; CDR3 DNA: TGTGCTAGTGGTTTGGGGACAGGGATCAATGAGCAGTTCTTC; CDR3 protein: CASGLGTGINEQFF
clone size: NA; V gene: TRBV20-1; J gene: TRBJ2-3; D gene: TRBD2; CDR3 DNA: TGCAGTGCCCGTTTCGTAGCGGGGGCGTCAGATACGCAGTATTTT; CDR3 protein: CSARFVAGASDTQYF
clone size: few; V gene: TRBV5-1; J gene: TRBJ2-7; D gene: NA; CDR3 DNA: TGCGCCAGCAGCTTGTGGGGAAACTACGAGCAGTACTTC; CDR3 protein: CASSLWGNYEQYF
clone size: NA; V gene: TRBV29-1; J gene: TRBJ2-1; D gene: NA; CDR3 DNA: TGCAGCGTTGAAATTGGGGCAGGGGACAATGAGCAGTTCTTC; CDR3 protein: CSVEIGAGDNEQFF
clone size: few; V gene: TRBV6-5; J gene: TRBJ2-5; D gene: NA; CDR3 DNA: TGTGCCAGCAGTTACGGCAGCAACTCCCGTCCGTACTTC; CDR3 protein: CASSYGSNSRPYF
clone size: NA; V gene: TRBV27; J gene: TRBJ2-1; D gene: NA; CDR3 DNA: TGTGCCAGCAGTTTATGGGACCCGGGGTCCGATGAGCAGTTCTTC; CDR3 protein: CASSLWDPGSDEQFF
clone size: few; V gene: TRBV6-5; J gene: TRBJ2-2; D gene: NA; CDR3 DNA: TGTGCCAGCAGTTTCCGAACAGGGCTCCGAACCGGGGAGCTGTTTTTT; CDR3 protein: CASSFRTGLRTGELFF
clone size: NA; V gene: TRBV7-9; J gene: TRBJ2-7; D gene: NA; CDR3 DNA: TGTGCCAGCAGCTTAGCCAGGGGGGACTACGAGCAGTACTTC; CDR3 protein: CASSLARGDYEQYF
clone size: once; V gene: TRBV6-4; J gene: TRBJ2-3; D gene: NA; CDR3 DNA: TGTGCCAGCAGTGACTCGAGGTACACAGATACGCAGTATTTT; CDR3 protein: CASSDSRYTDTQYF
clone size: NA; V gene: TRBV29-1; J gene: TRBJ1-1; D gene: NA; CDR3 DNA: TGCAGCGTCCCAGACTGGGCCCATGGGGAAGCTTTCTTT; CDR3 protein: CSVPDWAHGEAFF
clone size: NA; V gene: TRBV14; J gene: TRBJ1-2; D gene: NA; CDR3 DNA: TGTGCCAGCAGCCAAGATGTCAGTACCTATGGCTACACCTTC; CDR3 protein: CASSQDVSTYGYTF
clone size: few; V gene: TRBV7-2; J gene: TRBJ1-2; D gene: NA; CDR3 DNA: TGTGCCAGCAGCTTATACCCCGGGGCAGGACAGTTCACCCATGGCTACACCTTC; CDR3 protein: CASSLYPGAGQFTHGYTF
clone size: few; V gene: TRBV7-3; J gene: TRBJ2-1; D gene: NA; CDR3 DNA: TGTGCCAGCAGCCGGGCGTCGGGGCAGCAGTTCTTC; CDR3 protein: CASSRASGQQFF
clone size: NA; V gene: TRBV10-3; J gene: TRBJ2-1; D gene: NA; CDR3 DNA: TGTGCCATCAGTGGCCCGACTGCCATTGAGCAGTTCTTC; CDR3 protein: CAISGPTAIEQFF
clone size: once; V gene: TRBV12-3/TRBV12-4; J gene: TRBJ2-5; D gene: TRBD2; CDR3 DNA: TGTGCCAGCAGTCTCGGGCTAGCGGGGGGGCAAGAGACCCAGTACTTC; CDR3 protein: CASSLGLAGGQETQYF
clone size: NA; V gene: TRBV27; J gene: TRBJ2-3; D gene: TRBD2; CDR3 DNA: TGTGCCAGCTCCCGGGGTGGAGCGGGGACGGGGCGGGATACGCAGTATTTT; CDR3 protein: CASSRGGAGTGRDTQYF
clone size: NA; V gene: TRBV10-2; J gene: TRBJ2-7; D gene: TRBD2; CDR3 DNA: TGCGCCAGCACTGAGACGGGGGGGCGCGAGCAGTACTTC; CDR3 protein: CASTETGGREQYF
clone size: few; V gene: TRBV29-1; J gene: TRBJ2-7; D gene: NA; CDR3 DNA: TGCAGCGTTGATTCCAGCGGCGCATACGAGCAGTACTTC; CDR3 protein: CSVDSSGAYEQYF
clone size: NA; V gene: TRBV5-5; J gene: TRBJ2-1; D gene: NA; CDR3 DNA: TGTGCCAGCAGCTTGGTAGGTTTCAGTAACAATGAGCAGTTCTTC; CDR3 protein: CASSLVGFSNNEQFF
clone size: NA; V gene: TRBV29-1; J gene: TRBJ2-5; D gene: NA; CDR3 DNA: TGCAGCGGCCTGGGGTTGGGGGGAGAGACCCAGTACTTC; CDR3 protein: CSGLGLGGETQYF
clone size: NA; V gene: TRBV6-2/TRBV6-3; J gene: TRBJ2-1; D gene: TRBD2; CDR3 DNA: TGTGCCAGCATTGGGACTAGCGTCTACAATGAGCAGTTCTTC; CDR3 protein: CASIGTSVYNEQFF
clone size: NA; V gene: TRBV5-1; J gene: TRBJ1-6; D gene: NA; CDR3 DNA: TGCGCCAGCAGCTTGAAGGGGGATTACGGGGGACCCCTCCACTTT; CDR3 protein: CASSLKGDYGGPLHF
clone size: NA; V gene: TRBV5-5; J gene: TRBJ2-5; D gene: NA; CDR3 DNA: TGTGCCAGCAGCTTGATGGTTCCAGGGAACGTCCAGGGGACCCAGTACTTC; CDR3 protein: CASSLMVPGNVQGTQYF
clone size: NA; V gene: TRBV3-1; J gene: TRBJ2-3; D gene: NA; CDR3 DNA: TGTGCCAGCAGCCAAGATGGACGGATCTCAGATACGCAGTATTTT; CDR3 protein: CASSQDGRISDTQYF
clone size: NA; V gene: TRBV7-6; J gene: TRBJ1-5; D gene: NA; CDR3 DNA: TGTGCCAGCAGCTTAGCGTGGGTGTGGGGACACTTCAATCAGCCCCAGCATTTT; CDR3 protein: CASSLAWVWGHFNQPQHF
clone size: few; V gene: TRBV5-1; J gene: TRBJ2-5; D gene: NA; CDR3 DNA: TGCGCCAGCAGCCGTGAACACCTGGGTGCCAGGCGGGGAGAGACCCAGTACTTC; CDR3 protein: CASSREHLGARRGETQYF
clone size: NA; V gene: TRBV4-1; J gene: TRBJ1-5; D gene: NA; CDR3 DNA: TGCGCCAGCAGCCAAGCCCCGAATCCAAATCAGCCCCAGCATTTT; CDR3 protein: CASSQAPNPNQPQHF
clone size: NA; V gene: TRBV20-1; J gene: TRBJ1-1; D gene: NA; CDR3 DNA: TGCAGTGCTAGAGATCTCTTCCACAATTTGAACACTGAAGCTTTCTTT; CDR3 protein: CSARDLFHNLNTEAFF
clone size: few; V gene: TRBV25-1; J gene: TRBJ2-3; D gene: NA; CDR3 DNA: TGTGCCAGCAGTGAAGGTAGAGATACGCAGTATTTT; CDR3 protein: CASSEGRDTQYF
clone size: NA; V gene: TRBV4-1; J gene: TRBJ2-5; D gene: NA; CDR3 DNA: TGCGCCAGCAGCCAAGGTGGAGGACCCCAAGAGACCCAGTACTTC; CDR3 protein: CASSQGGGPQETQYF